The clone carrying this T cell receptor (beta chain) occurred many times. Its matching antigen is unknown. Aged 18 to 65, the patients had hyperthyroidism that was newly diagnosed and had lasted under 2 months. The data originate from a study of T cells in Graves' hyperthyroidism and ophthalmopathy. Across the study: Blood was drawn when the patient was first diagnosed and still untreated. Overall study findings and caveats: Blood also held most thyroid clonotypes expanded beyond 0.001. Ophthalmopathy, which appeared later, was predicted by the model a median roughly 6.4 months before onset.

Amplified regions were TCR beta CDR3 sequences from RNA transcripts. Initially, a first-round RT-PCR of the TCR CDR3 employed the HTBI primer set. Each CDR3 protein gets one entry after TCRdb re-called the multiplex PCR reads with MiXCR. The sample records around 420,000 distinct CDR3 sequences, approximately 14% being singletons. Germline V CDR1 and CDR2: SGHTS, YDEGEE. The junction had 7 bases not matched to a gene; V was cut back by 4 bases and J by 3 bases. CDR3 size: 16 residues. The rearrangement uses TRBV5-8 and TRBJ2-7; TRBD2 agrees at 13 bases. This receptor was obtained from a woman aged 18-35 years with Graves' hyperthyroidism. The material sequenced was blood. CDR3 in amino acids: CASSLGLAGVGYEQYF. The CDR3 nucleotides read TGTGCCAGCAGCCTTGGACTAGCGGGAGTTGGCTACGAGCAGTACTTC. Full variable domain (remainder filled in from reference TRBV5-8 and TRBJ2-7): EAGVTQSPTHLIKTRGQQATLRCSPISGHTSVYWYQQALGLGLQFLLWYDEGEERNRGNFPPRFSGRQFPNYSSELNVNALELEDSALYLCASSLGLAGVGYEQYFGPGTRLTVT.